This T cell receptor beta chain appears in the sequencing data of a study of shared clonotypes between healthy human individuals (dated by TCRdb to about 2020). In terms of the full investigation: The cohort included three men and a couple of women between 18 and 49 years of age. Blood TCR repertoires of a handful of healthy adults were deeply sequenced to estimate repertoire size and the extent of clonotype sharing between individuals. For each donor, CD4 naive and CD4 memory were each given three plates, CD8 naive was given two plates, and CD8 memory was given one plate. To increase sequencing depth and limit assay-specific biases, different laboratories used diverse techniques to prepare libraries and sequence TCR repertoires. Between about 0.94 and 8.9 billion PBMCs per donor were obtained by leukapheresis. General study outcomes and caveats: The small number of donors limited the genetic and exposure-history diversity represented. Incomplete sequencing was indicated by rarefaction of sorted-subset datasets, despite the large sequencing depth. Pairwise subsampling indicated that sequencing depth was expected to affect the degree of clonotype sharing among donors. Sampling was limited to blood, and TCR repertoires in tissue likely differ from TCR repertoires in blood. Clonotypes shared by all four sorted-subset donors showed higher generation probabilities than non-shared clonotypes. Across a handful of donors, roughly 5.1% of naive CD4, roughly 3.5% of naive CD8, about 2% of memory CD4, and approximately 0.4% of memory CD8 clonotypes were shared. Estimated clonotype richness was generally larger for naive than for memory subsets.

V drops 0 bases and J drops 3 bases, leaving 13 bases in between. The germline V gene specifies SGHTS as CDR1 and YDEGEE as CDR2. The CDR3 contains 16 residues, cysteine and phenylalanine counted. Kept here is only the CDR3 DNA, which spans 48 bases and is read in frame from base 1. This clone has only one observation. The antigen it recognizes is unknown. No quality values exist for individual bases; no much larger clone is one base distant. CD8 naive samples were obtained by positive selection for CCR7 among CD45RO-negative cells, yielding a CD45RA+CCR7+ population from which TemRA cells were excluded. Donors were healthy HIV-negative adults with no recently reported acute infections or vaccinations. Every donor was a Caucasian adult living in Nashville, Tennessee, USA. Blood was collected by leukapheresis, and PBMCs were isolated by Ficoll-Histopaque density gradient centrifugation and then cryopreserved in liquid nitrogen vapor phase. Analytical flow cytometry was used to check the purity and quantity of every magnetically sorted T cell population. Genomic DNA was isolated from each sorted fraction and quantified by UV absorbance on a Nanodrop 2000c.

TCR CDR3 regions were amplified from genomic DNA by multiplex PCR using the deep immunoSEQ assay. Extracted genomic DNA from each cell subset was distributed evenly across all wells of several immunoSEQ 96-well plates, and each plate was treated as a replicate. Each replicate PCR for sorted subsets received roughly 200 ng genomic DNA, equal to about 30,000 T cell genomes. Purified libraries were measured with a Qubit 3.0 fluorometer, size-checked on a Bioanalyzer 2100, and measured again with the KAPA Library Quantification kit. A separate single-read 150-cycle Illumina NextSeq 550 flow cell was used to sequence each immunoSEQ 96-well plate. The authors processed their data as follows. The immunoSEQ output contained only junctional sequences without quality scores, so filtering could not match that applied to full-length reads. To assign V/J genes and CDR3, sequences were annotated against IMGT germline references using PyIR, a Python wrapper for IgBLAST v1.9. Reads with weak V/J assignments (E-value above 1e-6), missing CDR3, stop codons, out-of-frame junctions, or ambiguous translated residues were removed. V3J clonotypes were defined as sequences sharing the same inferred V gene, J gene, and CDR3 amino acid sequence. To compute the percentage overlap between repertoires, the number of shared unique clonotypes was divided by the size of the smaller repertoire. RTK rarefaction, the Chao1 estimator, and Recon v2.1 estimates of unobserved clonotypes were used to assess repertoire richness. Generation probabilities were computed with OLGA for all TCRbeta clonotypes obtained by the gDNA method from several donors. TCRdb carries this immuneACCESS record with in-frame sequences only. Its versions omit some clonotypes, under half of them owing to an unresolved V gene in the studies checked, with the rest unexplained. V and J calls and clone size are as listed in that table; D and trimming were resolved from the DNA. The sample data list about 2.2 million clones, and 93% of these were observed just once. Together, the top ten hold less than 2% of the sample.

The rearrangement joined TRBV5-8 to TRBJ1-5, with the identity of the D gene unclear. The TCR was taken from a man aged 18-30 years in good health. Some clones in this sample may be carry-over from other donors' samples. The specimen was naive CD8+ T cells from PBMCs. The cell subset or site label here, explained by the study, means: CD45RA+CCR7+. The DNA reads TGTGCCAGCAGCTTGGCCTGGGAAGGGAACAATCAGCCCCAGCATTTT. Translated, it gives CASSLAWEGNNQPQHF.